The entry that follows covers one TCR beta chain sequence. The CDR3 contains 18 residues. V trimming: 0 bases; J trimming: 4 bases; junction bases outside the gene matches: 9. From germline, CDR1 is SGHAT and CDR2 FQNNGV. Study processing details: The authors estimated nucleated cell counts from reference gene primer amplification. Profiled with immunoSEQ multiplex PCR; TCRdb holds only in-frame clones, not every one. The V and J calls and clone size are taken from that table; D and trimming were inferred from the DNA. Of 110,000 or so clones listed, approximately 88% are singletons. The sample comes from a study of blood T cell repertoires in COVID-19. Turning to the study itself: Material from acute and convalescent COVID-19 was sourced from the United States, Italy and Spain.

The sequencing input was peripheral blood. The clonotype comes from a woman in her forties with acute or convalescent COVID-19. The chain recombines TRBV11-2 with TRBJ2-3, with 11 nucleotides matching TRBD2. The CDR3 region is CASSLDQMTSGEPDTQYF. The CDR3 region has the DNA TGTGCCAGCAGCTTAGATCAGATGACTAGCGGGGAGCCAGATACGCAGTATTTT.